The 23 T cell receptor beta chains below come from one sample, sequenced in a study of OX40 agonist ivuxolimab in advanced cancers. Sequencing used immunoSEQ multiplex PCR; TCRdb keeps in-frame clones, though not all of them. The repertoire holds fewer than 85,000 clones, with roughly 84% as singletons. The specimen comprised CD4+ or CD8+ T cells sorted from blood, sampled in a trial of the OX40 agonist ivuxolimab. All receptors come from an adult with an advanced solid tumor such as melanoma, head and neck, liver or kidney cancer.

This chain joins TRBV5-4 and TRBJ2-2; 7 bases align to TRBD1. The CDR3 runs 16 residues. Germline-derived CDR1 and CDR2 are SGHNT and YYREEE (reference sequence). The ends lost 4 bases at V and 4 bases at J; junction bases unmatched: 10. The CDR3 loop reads CASSPPDRVATGELFF. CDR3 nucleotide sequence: TGTGCCAGCAGCCCCCCCGACAGGGTAGCCACCGGGGAGCTGTTTTTT. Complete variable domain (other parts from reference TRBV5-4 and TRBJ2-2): ETGVTQSPTHLIKTRGQQVTLRCSSQSGHNTVSWYQQALGQGPQFIFQYYREEENGRGNFPPRFSGLQFPNYSSELNVNALELDDSALYLCASSPPDRVATGELFFGEGSRLTVL.

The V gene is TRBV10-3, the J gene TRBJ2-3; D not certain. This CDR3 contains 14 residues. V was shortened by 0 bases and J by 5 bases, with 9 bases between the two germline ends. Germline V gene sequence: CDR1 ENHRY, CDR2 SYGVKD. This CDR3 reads CAISESGGLDTQYF. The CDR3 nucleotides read TGTGCCATCAGTGAGTCGGGTGGGCTAGATACGCAGTATTTT.

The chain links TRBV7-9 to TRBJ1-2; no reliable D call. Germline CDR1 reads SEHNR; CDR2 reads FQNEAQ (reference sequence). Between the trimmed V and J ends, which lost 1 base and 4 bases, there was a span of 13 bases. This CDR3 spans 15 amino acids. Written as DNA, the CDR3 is TGTGCCAGCAGCTTAGGGTCAGCGACGTCCTATGGCTACACCTTC. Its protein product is CASSLGSATSYGYTF.

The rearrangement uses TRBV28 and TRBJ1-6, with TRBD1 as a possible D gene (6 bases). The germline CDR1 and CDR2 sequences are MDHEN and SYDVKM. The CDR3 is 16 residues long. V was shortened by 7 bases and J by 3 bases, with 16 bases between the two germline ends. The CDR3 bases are TGTGCCAGCACCGCGACAGGTTCCCTCTATAATTCACCCCTCCACTTT. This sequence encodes CASTATGSLYNSPLHF.

CDR3: CASSEDFSGSVSYGYTF. CDR3 nucleotides: TGTGCCAGCAGTGAAGATTTTTCGGGTTCAGTCTCCTATGGCTACACCTTC. The chain joins TRBV6-1 to TRBJ1-2; D not resolved. V lost 1 base to trimming and J lost 4 bases, with 19 bases between them. This CDR3 has 17 amino acids. Germline CDR1 reads MNHNS; CDR2 reads SASEGT.

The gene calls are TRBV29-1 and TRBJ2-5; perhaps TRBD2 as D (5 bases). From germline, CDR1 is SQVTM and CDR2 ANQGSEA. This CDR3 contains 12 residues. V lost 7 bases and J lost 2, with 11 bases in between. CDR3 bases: TGCAGCGCCCTTTCGGGACAAGAGACCCAGTACTTC. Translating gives CSALSGQETQYF.

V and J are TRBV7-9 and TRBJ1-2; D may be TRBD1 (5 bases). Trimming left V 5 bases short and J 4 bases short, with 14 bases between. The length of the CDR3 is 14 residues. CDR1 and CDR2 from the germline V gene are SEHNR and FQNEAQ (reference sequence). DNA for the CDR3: TGTGCCAGCAGCCCCTCCGGGACCGCCTATGGCTACACCTTC. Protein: CASSPSGTAYGYTF.

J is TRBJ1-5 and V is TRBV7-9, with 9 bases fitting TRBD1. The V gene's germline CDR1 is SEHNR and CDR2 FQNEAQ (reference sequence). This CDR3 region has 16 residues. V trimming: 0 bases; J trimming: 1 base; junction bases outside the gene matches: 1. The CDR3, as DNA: TGTGCCAGCAGCTTAGCTGGGACAGGGAGCAATCAGCCCCAGCATTTT. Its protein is CASSLAGTGSNQPQHF.

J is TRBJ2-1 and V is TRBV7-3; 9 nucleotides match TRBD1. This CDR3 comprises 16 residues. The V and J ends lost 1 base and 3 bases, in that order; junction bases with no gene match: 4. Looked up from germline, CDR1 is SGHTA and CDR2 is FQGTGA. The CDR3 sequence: CASSLIGDRVYNEQFF. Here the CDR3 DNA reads TGTGCCAGCAGCTTAATCGGGGACAGGGTCTACAATGAGCAGTTCTTC. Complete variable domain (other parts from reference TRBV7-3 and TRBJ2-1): GAGVSQTPSNKVTEKGKYVELRCDPISGHTALYWYRQSLGQGPEFLIYFQGTGAADDSGLPNDRFFAVRPEGSVSTLKIQRTERGDSAVYLCASSLIGDRVYNEQFFGPGTRLTVL.

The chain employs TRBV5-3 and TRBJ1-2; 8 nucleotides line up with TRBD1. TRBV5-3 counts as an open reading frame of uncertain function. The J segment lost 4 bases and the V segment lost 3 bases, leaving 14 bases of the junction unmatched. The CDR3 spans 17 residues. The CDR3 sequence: CARSWDFRTGNLYGYTF. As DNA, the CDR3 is TGTGCCAGAAGCTGGGATTTCAGGACAGGGAATCTCTATGGCTACACCTTC.

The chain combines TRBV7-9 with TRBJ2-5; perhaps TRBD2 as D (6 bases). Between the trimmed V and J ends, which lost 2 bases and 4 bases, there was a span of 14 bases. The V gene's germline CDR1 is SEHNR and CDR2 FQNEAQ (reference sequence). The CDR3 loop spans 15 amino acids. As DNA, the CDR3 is TGTGCCAGCAGCTTAATGGAGCAGGAGGGAGAGACCCAGTACTTC. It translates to CASSLMEQEGETQYF. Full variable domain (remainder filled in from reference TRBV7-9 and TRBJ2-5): DTGVSQNPRHKITKRGQNVTFRCDPISEHNRLYWYRQTLGQGPEFLTYFQNEAQLEKSRLLSDRFSAERPKGSFSTLEIQRTEQGDSAMYLCASSLMEQEGETQYFGPGTRLLVL.

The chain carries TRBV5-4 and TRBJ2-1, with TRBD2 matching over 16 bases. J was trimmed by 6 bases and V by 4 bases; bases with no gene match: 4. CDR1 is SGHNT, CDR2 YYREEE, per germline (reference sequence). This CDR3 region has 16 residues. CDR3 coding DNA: TGTGCCAGCAGCGGCGGGACTAGCGGGGGGGCCAATGAGCAGTTCTTC. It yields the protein CASSGGTSGGANEQFF.

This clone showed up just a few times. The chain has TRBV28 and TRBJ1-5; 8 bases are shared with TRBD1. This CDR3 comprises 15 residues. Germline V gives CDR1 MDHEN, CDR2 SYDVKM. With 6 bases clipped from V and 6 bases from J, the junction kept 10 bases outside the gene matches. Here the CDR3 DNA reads TGTGCCAGCAGACCCCGTCAGGGGGCAGGTCAGCCCCAGCATTTT. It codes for CASRPRQGAGQPQHF.

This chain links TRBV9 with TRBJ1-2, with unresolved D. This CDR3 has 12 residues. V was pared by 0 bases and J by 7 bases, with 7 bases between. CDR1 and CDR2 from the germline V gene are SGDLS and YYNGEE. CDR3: CASSVADGGYTF. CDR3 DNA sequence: TGTGCCAGCAGCGTAGCCGACGGTGGCTACACCTTC.

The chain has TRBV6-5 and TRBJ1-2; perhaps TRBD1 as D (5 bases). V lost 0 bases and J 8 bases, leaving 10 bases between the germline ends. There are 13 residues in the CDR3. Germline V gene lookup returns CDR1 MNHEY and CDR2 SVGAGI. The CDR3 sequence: CASSYSEGSGYTF. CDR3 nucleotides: TGTGCCAGCAGTTACTCGGAGGGGAGCGGCTACACCTTC.

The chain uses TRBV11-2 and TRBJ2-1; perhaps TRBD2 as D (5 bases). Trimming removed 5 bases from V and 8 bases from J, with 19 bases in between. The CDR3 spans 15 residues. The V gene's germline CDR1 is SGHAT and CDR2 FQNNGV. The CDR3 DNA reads TGTGCCAGCAGCCTAGCCCCGGGGAAAGGCGATGAGCAGTTCTTC. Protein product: CASSLAPGKGDEQFF.

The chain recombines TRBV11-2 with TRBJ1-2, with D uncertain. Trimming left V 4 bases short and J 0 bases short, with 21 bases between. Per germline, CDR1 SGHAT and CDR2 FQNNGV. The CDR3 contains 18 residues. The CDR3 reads CASSSIRVSPAANYGYTF. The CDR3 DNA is TGTGCCAGCAGCTCTATACGGGTTTCCCCCGCAGCTAACTATGGCTACACCTTC.

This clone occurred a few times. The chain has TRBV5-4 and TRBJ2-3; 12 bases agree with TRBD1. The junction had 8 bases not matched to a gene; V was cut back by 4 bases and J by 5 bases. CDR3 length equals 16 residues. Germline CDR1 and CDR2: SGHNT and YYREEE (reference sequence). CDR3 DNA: TGTGCCAGCAGCCCAATGGGACAGGGGGCGGAAGATACGCAGTATTTT. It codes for CASSPMGQGAEDTQYF.

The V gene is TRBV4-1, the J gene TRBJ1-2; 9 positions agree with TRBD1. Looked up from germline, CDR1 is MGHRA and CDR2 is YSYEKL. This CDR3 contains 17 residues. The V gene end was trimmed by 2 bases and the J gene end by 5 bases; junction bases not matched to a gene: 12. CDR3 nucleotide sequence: TGCGCCAGCAGCCAACTACAGGGGGCGCAAGGGACTTATGGCTACACCTTC. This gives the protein CASSQLQGAQGTYGYTF.

The CDR3 region is CASSPTGVGEETQYF. The CDR3 DNA follows: TGTGCCAGCAGTCCGACAGGGGTAGGGGAAGAGACCCAGTACTTC. V usage is TRBV2 and J usage is TRBJ2-5; 8 nucleotides line up with TRBD1. Germline CDR1 and CDR2: SNHLY and FYNNEI. The CDR3 is made up of 15 amino acids. V dropped 5 bases and J dropped 3; count of bases not matched to a gene: 8.

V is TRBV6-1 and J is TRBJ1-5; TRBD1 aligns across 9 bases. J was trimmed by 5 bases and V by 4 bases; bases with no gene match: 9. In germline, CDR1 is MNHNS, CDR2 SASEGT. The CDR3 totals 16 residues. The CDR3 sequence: CASSGTTGGWYQPQHF. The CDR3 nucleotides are TGTGCCAGCAGTGGAACCACAGGGGGCTGGTATCAGCCCCAGCATTTT.

In nucleotides, the CDR3 is TGTGCCAGCATGGGGCAGAATCTAGCTAACTATGGCTACACCTTC. It yields the protein CASMGQNLANYGYTF. The V and J genes are TRBV6-1 and TRBJ1-2; D perhaps matches TRBD1 (5 bases). CDR1 and CDR2 (germline): MNHNS, SASEGT. Trimming left V 7 bases short and J 0 bases short, with 15 bases between. The CDR3 loop spans 15 amino acids.

The CDR3 loop is CASRDTDTQYF. The CDR3 nucleotides are TGTGCCAGCAGAGACACAGATACGCAGTATTTT. The rearrangement links TRBV6-1 to TRBJ2-3; D ambiguous. The CDR3 sequence is 11 residues long. Per the germline V gene, CDR1 is MNHNS and CDR2 is SASEGT. Deletions cut 6 bases from V and 2 bases from J, with 3 bases between.